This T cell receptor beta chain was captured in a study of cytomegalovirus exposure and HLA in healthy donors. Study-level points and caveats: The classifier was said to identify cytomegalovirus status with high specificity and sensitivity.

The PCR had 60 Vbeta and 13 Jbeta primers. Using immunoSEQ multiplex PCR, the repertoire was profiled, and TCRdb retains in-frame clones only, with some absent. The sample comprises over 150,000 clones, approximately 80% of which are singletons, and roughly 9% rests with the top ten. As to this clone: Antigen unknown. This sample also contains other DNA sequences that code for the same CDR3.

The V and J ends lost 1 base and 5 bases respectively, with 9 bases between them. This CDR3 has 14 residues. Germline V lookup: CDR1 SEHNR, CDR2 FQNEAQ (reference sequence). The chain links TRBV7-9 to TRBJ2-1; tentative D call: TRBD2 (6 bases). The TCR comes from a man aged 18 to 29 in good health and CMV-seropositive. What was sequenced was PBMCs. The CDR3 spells CASSLVLADNEQFF. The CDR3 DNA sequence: TGTGCCAGCAGCTTAGTACTAGCTGACAATGAGCAGTTCTTC. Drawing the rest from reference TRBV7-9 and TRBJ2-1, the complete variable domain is DTGVSQNPRHKITKRGQNVTFRCDPISEHNRLYWYRQTLGQGPEFLTYFQNEAQLEKSRLLSDRFSAERPKGSFSTLEIQRTEQGDSAMYLCASSLVLADNEQFFGPGTRLTVL.